This T cell receptor beta chain was captured in a study of vaccination effects on CD4 cells after COVID-19. Points on this clone: Its antigen is currently unknown.

Sequencing used immunoSEQ multiplex PCR; TCRdb keeps in-frame clones, though not all of them. The top ten hold 30% to 40% of the sample, which has approximately 40,000 clones, 73% seen once. ViraFEST expansion of antigen-specific CD4+ T cells with viral peptide pools preceded sequencing. Cells that had been cultured for nine to eleven days were the source of isolated CD4+ T cells. Convalescent patients had PCR-confirmed SARS-CoV-2 infection between March and December 2020. Source: CD4+ T cells from PBMCs cultured with a peptide pool, taken before COVID-19 vaccination. The receptor was isolated from a human donor who had a prior SARS-CoV-2 infection.

This CDR3 is CASTRVLVGYNEQFF. CDR3 sequence (DNA): TGTGCCAGCACTCGGGTCCTGGTTGGTTACAATGAGCAGTTCTTC. The rearrangement links TRBV2 to TRBJ2-1; no reliable D call. This CDR3 is 15 amino acids long. Germline V CDR1 and CDR2: SNHLY, FYNNEI. V lost 7 bases and J 4 bases, leaving 17 bases between the germline ends. Filled out from reference TRBV2 and TRBJ2-1, the complete variable domain reads EPEVTQTPSHQVTQMGQEVILRCVPISNHLYFYWYRQILGQKVEFLVSFYNNEISEKSEIFDDQFSVERPDGSNFTLKIRSTKLEDSAMYFCASTRVLVGYNEQFFGPGTRLTVL.